The table lists the clone carrying this T cell receptor (beta chain) with a few counts. The antigen is undetermined. The sample is drawn from a study of regulatory T cells in long-lasting Graves disease. Findings and limits, study-wide: Among the persistent patients, approximately 2,900 public clonotypes were shared, more than the 950 to 1,000 shared among new patients. The study found lower TCR diversity in persistent Graves' patients than in newly diagnosed ones.

Time point: newly diagnosed GD, antithyroid drugs for less than 3 months. Making the TCR library involved RNA that had been extracted from PBMCs. Germline V gene data show CDR1 as MNHEY and CDR2 as SVGEGT. This CDR3 spans 13 amino acids. Trimming removed 5 bases from V and 8 bases from J, with 15 bases in between. To make TCR beta libraries, researchers used iRepertoire HTBI primers and Arm-PCR of CDR3 regions. TCRdb reprocessed the multiplex PCR reads with MiXCR, giving one entry per CDR3 protein. The sample contains about 520,000 distinct CDR3 sequences, 12% of which appear only once. These records were also assigned to another study, of T cells in Graves' hyperthyroidism and ophthalmopathy. That report adds: RT-PCR in the first round (using the HTBI primer set) targeted the TCR CDR3.

The clonotype was recovered from a woman younger than 45 with Graves disease. Specimen: peripheral blood mononuclear cells (PBMCs), collected at new diagnosis, from a patient treated with antithyroid drugs. J is TRBJ1-2 and V is TRBV6-2 or TRBV6-3, with unresolved D. The CDR3 DNA reads TGTGCCAGCAGTGAATATATCGAGGCAGGCTACACCTTC. Its protein product is CASSEYIEAGYTF.